Each of the 18 T cell receptor beta chains below was sequenced from the same sample in a study of cytomegalovirus exposure and HLA in healthy donors. Repertoires were generated with immunoSEQ multiplex PCR, while TCRdb's copy carries only in-frame clones and drops some. The table shows about 140,000 clones, with about 90% occurring only once. Input material: PBMCs. Receptors were obtained from a man aged 18 to 30 in good health and CMV-seronegative.

The chain has TRBV18 and TRBJ2-3, with D possibly being TRBD1 (5 bases). The CDR3 totals 15 residues. Per germline, CDR1 KGHSH and CDR2 LQKENI. The V and J ends lost 3 bases and 0 bases respectively, with 10 bases between them. The CDR3 sequence: CASSPGLLSTDTQYF. The CDR3 DNA follows: TGTGCCAGCTCACCGGGGCTCTTAAGCACAGATACGCAGTATTTT.

The chain combines TRBV13 with TRBJ2-1, with a tentative D call TRBD1 (6 bases). Between the trimmed V and J ends, which lost 0 bases and 7 bases, there was a span of 16 bases. This CDR3 spans 16 amino acids. The germline V gene encodes CDR1 PRHDT and CDR2 FYEKMQ (reference sequence). CDR3 nucleotides: TGTGCCAGCAGCTTAGGCCTACAGGGAAGGGGTAATGAGCAGTTCTTC. Translated: CASSLGLQGRGNEQFF.

The chain has TRBV6-5 and TRBJ1-4; a possible D gene is TRBD1 (5 bases). Trimming took 2 bases from V and 10 from J, leaving 8 bases between them. The germline gives CDR1 MNHEY, CDR2 SVGAGI. The length of the CDR3 is 12 residues. The CDR3: CASSYLGGKLFF. In nucleotides, the CDR3 is TGTGCCAGCAGTTACCTGGGGGGAAAACTGTTTTTT.

The chain combines TRBV12-5 with TRBJ2-7, with 10 bases lining up with TRBD1. V was pared by 6 bases and J by 3 bases, with 11 bases of the junction left unmatched. Per germline, CDR1 LGHNT and CDR2 FRNRAP. The CDR3 consists of 16 residues. CDR3 coding DNA: TGTGCTAGTGGCGTGACCCCGGGACAGGGGAACTACGAGCAGTACTTC. Its protein is CASGVTPGQGNYEQYF.

In this sample, this clone turned up a few times. As DNA, the CDR3 is TGTGCCAGCAGTCTAGCGCTCAGCACAGATACGCAGTATTTT. As protein: CASSLALSTDTQYF. The chain links TRBV2 to TRBJ2-3; D possibly corresponds to TRBD2 (6 bases). V dropped 5 bases and J dropped 0 bases, with 9 bases sitting between them. This CDR3 contains 14 residues. Germline V lookup: CDR1 SNHLY, CDR2 FYNNEI.

The J gene is TRBJ1-1, the V gene TRBV7-6; maybe TRBD1 (5 bases). The CDR3 has 15 residues. Looked up from germline, CDR1 is SGHVS and CDR2 is FNYEAQ. Trimming took off 5 bases at V and 0 bases at J, with 13 bases between the two ends. CDR3 nucleotide sequence: TGTGCCAGCAGCGCGCAACAGGAAATGAACACTGAAGCTTTCTTT. Its translation: CASSAQQEMNTEAFF.

For the CDR3, the DNA is TGTGCCAGTAGTAGGGCCGCGGGCGGCGAGCAGTACTTC. It encodes CASSRAAGGEQYF. The chain has TRBV19 and TRBJ2-7, with D perhaps TRBD2 (5 bases). CDR1 LNHDA and CDR2 SQIVND come from the germline V gene (reference sequence). This CDR3 contains 13 residues. V gave up 4 bases and J gave up 6 bases, with 13 bases separating them.

This clone was seen just once. The rearrangement uses TRBV7-9 and TRBJ1-2, with D tentatively TRBD1 (6 bases). The CDR3 sequence is 11 residues long. Trimming removed 4 bases from V and 8 bases from J, with 8 bases in between. Germline CDR1 SEHNR, CDR2 FQNEAQ (reference sequence). CDR3 amino acids: CASSSGEGYTF. Here the CDR3 DNA reads TGTGCCAGCAGCTCAGGGGAGGGCTACACCTTC. Filled out from reference TRBV7-9 and TRBJ1-2, the complete variable domain reads DTGVSQNPRHKITKRGQNVTFRCDPISEHNRLYWYRQTLGQGPEFLTYFQNEAQLEKSRLLSDRFSAERPKGSFSTLEIQRTEQGDSAMYLCASSSGEGYTFGSGTRLTVV.

V and J are TRBV19 and TRBJ2-1; no reliable D call. Trimming left V 5 bases short and J 9 bases short, with 17 bases between. The CDR3 consists of 14 residues. The germline V gene encodes CDR1 LNHDA and CDR2 SQIVND (reference sequence). The CDR3 DNA reads as TGTGCCAGTAGTTATAGTAAGTCTTTTGGTGAGCAGTTCTTC. It specifies CASSYSKSFGEQFF.

Here the CDR3 DNA reads TGCGCCAGCAGCTTACCGAACTCTAACTATGGCTACACCTTC. It specifies CASSLPNSNYGYTF. This chain uses TRBV5-1 with TRBJ1-2; D call uncertain. CDR1 and CDR2 from the germline V gene are SGHRS and YFSETQ. The CDR3 is 14 amino acids. The V gene lost 2 bases and the J gene lost 0 bases, with 8 bases spanning the gap.

The chain couples TRBV12-2 to TRBJ1-5. TRBV12-2 is labeled a pseudogene. The CDR3 is 19 residues long. DNA of the CDR3: TGTGCAAGTCGCTTAGTAAAAGGAGGGAAGGACAATAGCAATCAGCCCCAGCATTTT. Protein sequence: CASRLVKGGKDNSNQPQHF.

With regard to this clone: This sample also contains other DNA sequences that code for the same CDR3. The chain has TRBV6-1 and TRBJ2-7, with TRBD2 as a possible D gene (5 bases). CDR1 is MNHNS and CDR2 is SASEGT in the germline V gene. The CDR3 is made up of 14 amino acids. V was shortened by 4 bases and J by 2 bases, with 12 bases between the two germline ends. CDR3: CASSVSGGAYEQYF. The DNA for the CDR3 is TGTGCCAGCAGTGTGTCAGGAGGAGCCTACGAGCAGTACTTC.

J is TRBJ1-1 and V is TRBV5-1; D may be TRBD1 (6 bases). The germline CDR1 and CDR2 sequences are SGHRS and YFSETQ. The CDR3 length is 13 residues. V lost 1 base, J lost 7 bases, and 11 bases lay in between. The chain's CDR3 is CASSLTGNLEAFF. CDR3 bases: TGCGCCAGCAGCTTGACAGGGAACCTTGAAGCTTTCTTT.

With regard to this clone: A much bigger clone sits one base away, suggesting this may be a read error. The sample carries other DNA sequences with the same CDR3. The chain links TRBV6-5 to TRBJ2-7; 11 bases match TRBD1. This CDR3 contains 15 residues. The trim removed 0 bases at V and 4 bases at J, leaving 2 bases unmatched. CDR1 MNHEY and CDR2 SVGAGI come from the germline V gene. In DNA form, the CDR3 reads TGTGCCAGCAGTTACTCCGGGACAGGGGGATACGAGCAGTACTTC. It translates to CASSYSGTGGYEQYF.

V gene TRBV19 combines with J gene TRBJ2-6; possible D gene TRBD2, 5 bases. Germline assignment: CDR1 LNHDA and CDR2 SQIVND (reference sequence). Deletions cut 11 bases from V and 0 bases from J, with 20 bases between. This CDR3 comprises 17 residues. The CDR3 reads CASGRPSQDSGANVLTF. In nucleotides, the CDR3 is TGTGCCTCCGGTCGACCTAGCCAGGACTCTGGGGCCAACGTCCTGACTTTC.

This chain joins TRBV5-1 and TRBJ2-5; D is unclear. V lost 4 bases and J lost 2, with 9 bases in between. The CDR3 spans 13 residues. Per germline, CDR1 SGHRS and CDR2 YFSETQ. This CDR3 is CASSPVMQETQYF. CDR3 bases: TGCGCCAGCAGCCCCGTAATGCAAGAGACCCAGTACTTC.

The chain combines TRBV5-1 with TRBJ1-2, with 7 bases matching TRBD1. Germline values: CDR1 SGHRS, CDR2 YFSETQ. The CDR3 is made up of 14 amino acids. V lost 4 bases to trimming and J lost 3 bases; unmatched junction nucleotides: 6. The CDR3 DNA reads as TGCGCCAGCAGCCCCCGGGACAGAGACTATGGCTACACCTTC. This encodes CASSPRDRDYGYTF.

The chain employs TRBV4-1 and TRBJ2-1; 8 bases map to TRBD2. The CDR3 consists of 17 residues. Germline V gene data show CDR1 as MGHRA and CDR2 as YSYEKL. V was clipped by 0 bases and J by 6 bases; unmatched bases: 10. The CDR3 region has the DNA TGCGCCAGCAGCCAAGACCCGAGCGGGGGATATCCCAATGAGCAGTTCTTC. The encoded protein is CASSQDPSGGYPNEQFF.